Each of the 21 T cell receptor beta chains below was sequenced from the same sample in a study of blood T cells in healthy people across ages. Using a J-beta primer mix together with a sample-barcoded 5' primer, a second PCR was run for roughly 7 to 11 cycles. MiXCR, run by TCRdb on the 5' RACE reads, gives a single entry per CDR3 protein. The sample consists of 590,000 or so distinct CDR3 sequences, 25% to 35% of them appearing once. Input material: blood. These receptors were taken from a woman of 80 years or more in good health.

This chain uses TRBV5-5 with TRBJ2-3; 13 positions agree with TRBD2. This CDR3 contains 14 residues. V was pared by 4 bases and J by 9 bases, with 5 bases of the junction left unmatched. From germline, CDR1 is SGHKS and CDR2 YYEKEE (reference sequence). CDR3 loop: CASSTGLAGDTQYF. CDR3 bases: TGTGCCAGCAGCACCGGACTAGCGGGAGACACGCAGTATTTT.

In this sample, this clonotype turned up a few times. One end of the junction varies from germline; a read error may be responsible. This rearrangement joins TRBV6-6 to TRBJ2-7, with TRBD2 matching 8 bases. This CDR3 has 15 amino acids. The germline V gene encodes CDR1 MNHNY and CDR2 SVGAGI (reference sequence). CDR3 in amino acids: CAGSFPGGGTYEQYF. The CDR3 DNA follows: TGTGCCGGCAGTTTCCCCGGGGGGGGTACCTACGAGCAGTACTTC.

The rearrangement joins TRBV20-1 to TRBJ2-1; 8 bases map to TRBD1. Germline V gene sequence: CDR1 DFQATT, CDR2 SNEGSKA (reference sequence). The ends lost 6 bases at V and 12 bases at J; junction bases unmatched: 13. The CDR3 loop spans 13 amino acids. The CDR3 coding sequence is TGCAGTGCGGAGGACAGGGTGACGAACGGGCAGTTCTTC. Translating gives CSAEDRVTNGQFF.

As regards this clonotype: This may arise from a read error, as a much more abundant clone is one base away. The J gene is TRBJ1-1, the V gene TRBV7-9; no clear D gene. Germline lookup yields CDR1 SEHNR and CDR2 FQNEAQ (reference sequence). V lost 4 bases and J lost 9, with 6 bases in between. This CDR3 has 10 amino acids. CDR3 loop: CASSWGKAFF. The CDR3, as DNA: TGTGCCAGCAGCTGGGGAAAAGCTTTCTTT.

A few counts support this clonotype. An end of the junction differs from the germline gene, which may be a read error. CDR3 DNA: TGTGACAGCTCAGCGCAGGGAGGTCGTCAGCCCCAGCATTTT. Amino acids: CDSSAQGGRQPQHF. The V call is TRBV18, the J call TRBJ1-5; D is perhaps TRBD1 (5 bases). Germline V gives CDR1 KGHSH, CDR2 LQKENI. This CDR3 spans 14 amino acids.

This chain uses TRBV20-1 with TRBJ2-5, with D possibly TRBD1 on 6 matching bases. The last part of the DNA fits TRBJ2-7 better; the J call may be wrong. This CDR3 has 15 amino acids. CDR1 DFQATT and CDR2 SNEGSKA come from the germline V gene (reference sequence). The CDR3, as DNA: TGCAATGCCAGAGATCCTACTCTAGGGGGAGTCGAGCAGTACTTC. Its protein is CNARDPTLGGVEQYF.

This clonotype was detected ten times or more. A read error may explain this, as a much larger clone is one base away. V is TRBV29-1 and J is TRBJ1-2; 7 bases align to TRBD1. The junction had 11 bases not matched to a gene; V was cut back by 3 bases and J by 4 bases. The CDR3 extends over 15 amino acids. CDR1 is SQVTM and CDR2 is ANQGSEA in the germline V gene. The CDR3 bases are TGCAGCGTTGACCAAGGTCTCCGGACAGGCTATGGCTACACCTTC. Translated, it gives CSVDQGLRTGYGYTF.

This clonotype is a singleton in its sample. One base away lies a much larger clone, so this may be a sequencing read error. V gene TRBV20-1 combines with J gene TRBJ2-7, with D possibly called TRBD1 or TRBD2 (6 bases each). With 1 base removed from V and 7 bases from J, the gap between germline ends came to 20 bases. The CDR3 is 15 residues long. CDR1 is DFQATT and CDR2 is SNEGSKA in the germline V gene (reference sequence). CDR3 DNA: TGCAGTGCTAGAGCGGAAAGAAGGGGGGCCAATGAGCAGTACTTC. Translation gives CSARAERRGANEQYF.

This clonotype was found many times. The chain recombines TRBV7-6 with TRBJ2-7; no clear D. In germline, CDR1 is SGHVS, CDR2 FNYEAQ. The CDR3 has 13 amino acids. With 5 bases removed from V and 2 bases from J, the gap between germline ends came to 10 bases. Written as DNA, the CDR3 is TGTGCCAGCAGCCGGACGGACGCCTACGAGCAGTACTTC. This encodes CASSRTDAYEQYF.

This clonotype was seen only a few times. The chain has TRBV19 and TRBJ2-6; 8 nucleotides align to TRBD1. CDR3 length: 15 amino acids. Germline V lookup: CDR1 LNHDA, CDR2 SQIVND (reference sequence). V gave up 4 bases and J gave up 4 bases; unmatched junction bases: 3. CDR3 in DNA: TGTGCCAGTAGTAGGAGGACAGGGGGGGCCAACGTCCTGACTTTC. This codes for CASSRRTGGANVLTF.

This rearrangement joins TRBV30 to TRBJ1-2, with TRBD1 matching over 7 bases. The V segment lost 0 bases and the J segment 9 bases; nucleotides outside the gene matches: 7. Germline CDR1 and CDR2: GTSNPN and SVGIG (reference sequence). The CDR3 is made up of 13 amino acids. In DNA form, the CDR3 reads TGTGCCTGGAGTGTTGACGACAGGGCAAGCTACACCTTC. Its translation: CAWSVDDRASYTF.

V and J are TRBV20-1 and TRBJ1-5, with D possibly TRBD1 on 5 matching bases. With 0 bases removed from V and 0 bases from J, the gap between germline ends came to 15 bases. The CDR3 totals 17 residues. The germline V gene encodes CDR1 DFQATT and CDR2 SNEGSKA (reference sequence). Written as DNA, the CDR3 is TGCAGTGCTAGAGAAGGTAGGGGATTAGGTAGCAATCAGCCCCAGCATTTT. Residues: CSAREGRGLGSNQPQHF.

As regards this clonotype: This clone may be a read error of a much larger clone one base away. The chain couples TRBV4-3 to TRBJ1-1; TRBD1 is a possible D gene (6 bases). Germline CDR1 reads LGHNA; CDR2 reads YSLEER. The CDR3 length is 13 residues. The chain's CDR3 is CARSQEGGTEAFF. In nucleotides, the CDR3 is TGCGCCCGCAGCCAAGAGGGGGGTACTGAAGCTTTCTTT.

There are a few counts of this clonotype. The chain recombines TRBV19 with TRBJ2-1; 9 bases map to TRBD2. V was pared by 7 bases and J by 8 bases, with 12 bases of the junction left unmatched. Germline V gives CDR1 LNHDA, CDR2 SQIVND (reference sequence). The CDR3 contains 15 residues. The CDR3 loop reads CASIPRGASGDEQFF. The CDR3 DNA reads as TGTGCCAGTATCCCAAGGGGGGCTAGCGGGGATGAGCAGTTCTTC.

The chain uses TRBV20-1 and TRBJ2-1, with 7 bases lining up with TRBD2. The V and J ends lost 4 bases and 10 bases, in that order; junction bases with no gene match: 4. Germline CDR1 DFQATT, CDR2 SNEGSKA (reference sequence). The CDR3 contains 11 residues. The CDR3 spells CSATPTSEQFF. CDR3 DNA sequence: TGCAGTGCTACCCCGACTAGCGAGCAGTTCTTC.

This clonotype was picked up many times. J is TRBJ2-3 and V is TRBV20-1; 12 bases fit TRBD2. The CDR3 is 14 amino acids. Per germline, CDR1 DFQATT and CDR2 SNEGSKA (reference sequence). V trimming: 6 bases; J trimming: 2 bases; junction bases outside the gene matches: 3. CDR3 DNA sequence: TGCAGTGCCAGACTAGCGGGAGACACAGATACGCAGTATTTT. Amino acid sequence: CSARLAGDTDTQYF.

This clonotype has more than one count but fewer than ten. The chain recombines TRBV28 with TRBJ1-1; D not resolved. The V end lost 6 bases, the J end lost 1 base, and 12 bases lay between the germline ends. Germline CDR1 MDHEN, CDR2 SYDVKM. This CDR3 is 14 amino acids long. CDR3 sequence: CASSQGSWNTEAFF. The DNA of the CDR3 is TGTGCCAGCAGCCAAGGTTCTTGGAACACTGAAGCTTTCTTT.

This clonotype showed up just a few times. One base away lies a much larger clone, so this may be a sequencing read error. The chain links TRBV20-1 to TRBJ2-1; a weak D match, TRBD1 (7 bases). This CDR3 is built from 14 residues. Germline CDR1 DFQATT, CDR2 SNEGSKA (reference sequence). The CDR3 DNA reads TGCAGCGCTAGCAGGGGGAGGAATCGGGATGAGCAGTTCTTC. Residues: CSASRGRNRDEQFF.

The CDR3 here is CASSPGGSGNTIYF. CDR3 sequence (DNA): TGTGCCAGCAGTCCCGGAGGATCTGGAAACACCATATATTTT. This chain uses TRBV12-3 or TRBV12-4 with TRBJ1-3; no firm D call. CDR3 length: 14 residues. Trimming stripped 5 bases from V and 1 base from J, with 9 bases between.

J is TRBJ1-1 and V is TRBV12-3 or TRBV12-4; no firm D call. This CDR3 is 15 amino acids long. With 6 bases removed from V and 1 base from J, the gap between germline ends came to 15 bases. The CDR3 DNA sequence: TGTGCCAGCAGGCCGACCGGACGGGGGAACACTGAAGCTTTCTTT. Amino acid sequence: CASRPTGRGNTEAFF.

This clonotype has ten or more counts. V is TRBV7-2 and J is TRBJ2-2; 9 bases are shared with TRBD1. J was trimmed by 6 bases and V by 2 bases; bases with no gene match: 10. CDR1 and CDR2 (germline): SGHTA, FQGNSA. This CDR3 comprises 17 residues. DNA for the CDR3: TGTGCCAGCAGCTTACTTGTGACAGGGGGTTATTCCGGGGAGCTGTTTTTT. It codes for CASSLLVTGGYSGELFF.